This TCR beta chain was identified in a study of blood T cell repertoires in COVID-19. Study information: From T cells, B-cell-depleted T cells, or PBMCs came the material, which was cDNA or gDNA.

Germline V gene lookup returns CDR1 SGHRS and CDR2 YFSETQ. Losses at the gene ends were 0 bases for V and 4 bases for J; bases not matched to a gene: 4. This CDR3 is built from 15 residues. In the authors' workflow: Cell counts per sample came from amplifying reference gene primers. TCRdb's table, derived via immunoSEQ multiplex PCR, lists solely in-frame clones and lacks some. V, J and clone size were drawn from that table, and D and trimming were deduced from the DNA. The table records some 400,000 clones, 87% of them present only once. Sequenced material: peripheral blood. The sequence derives from a woman in her 30s with COVID-19, enrolled during active disease. The rearrangement links TRBV5-1 to TRBJ1-1; 9 bases map to TRBD1. CDR3 nucleotide sequence: TGCGCCAGCAGCTTGGCGGACAGGGGTGGCACTGAAGCTTTCTTT. Its translation: CASSLADRGGTEAFF.